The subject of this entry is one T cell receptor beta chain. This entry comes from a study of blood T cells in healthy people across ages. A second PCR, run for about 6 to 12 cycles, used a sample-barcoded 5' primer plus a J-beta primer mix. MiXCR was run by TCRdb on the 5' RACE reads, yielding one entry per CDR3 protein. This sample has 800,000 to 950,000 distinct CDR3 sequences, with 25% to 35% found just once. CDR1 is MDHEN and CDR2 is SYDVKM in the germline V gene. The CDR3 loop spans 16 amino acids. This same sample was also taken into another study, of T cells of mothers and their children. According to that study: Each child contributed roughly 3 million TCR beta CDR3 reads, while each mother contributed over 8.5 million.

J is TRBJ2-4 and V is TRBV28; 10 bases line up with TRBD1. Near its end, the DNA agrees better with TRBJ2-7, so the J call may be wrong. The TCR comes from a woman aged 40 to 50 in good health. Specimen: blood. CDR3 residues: CASSLLTGGASYEQYF. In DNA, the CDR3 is TGTGCCAGCAGTTTATTGACAGGGGGCGCCTCCTACGAGCAGTACTTC.